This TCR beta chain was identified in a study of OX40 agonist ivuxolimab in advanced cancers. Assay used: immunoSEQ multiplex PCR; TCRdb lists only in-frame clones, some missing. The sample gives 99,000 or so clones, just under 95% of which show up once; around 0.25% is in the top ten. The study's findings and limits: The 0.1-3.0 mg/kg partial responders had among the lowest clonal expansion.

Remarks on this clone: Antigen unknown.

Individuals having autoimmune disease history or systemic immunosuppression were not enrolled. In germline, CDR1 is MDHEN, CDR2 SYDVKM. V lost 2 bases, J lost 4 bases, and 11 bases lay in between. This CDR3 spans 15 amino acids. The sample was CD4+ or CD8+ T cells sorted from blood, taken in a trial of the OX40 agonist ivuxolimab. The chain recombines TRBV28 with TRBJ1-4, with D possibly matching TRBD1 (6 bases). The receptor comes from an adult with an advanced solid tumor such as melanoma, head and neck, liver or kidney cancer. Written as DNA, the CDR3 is TGTGCCAGCAGTTTAATTGGGACAAATAATGAAAAACTGTTTTTT. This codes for CASSLIGTNNEKLFF.